Listed below are T cell receptor beta chains from one sample, sequenced in a study of lymphopenia after photon versus proton radiotherapy. Using immunoSEQ multiplex PCR, the repertoire was profiled, and TCRdb retains in-frame clones only, with some absent. The data show about 70,000 clones, around 92% seen once. The specimen comprised peripheral blood, sampled from a patient treated with photon-based radiotherapy. The source of these receptors is a woman in her thirties or forties with cholangiocarcinoma. CDR3s include the opening cysteine and the closing phenylalanine or tryptophan. The order of the fields is D gene, V gene, J gene, clone size, CDR3 DNA, CDR3 protein. The D gene is left open where the match is weak. Clone size, where shown, is once, few, many, or a class for clones that have expanded.

D: NA; V: TRBV2; J: TRBJ1-4; size: NA; DNA: TGTGCCAGCAGCACCGAGAGGGAAAAACTGTTTTTT; CDR3: CASSTEREKLFF
D: NA; V: TRBV11-2; J: TRBJ1-2; size: NA; DNA: TGTGCCAGCAGCTACCGCGCAGACCCTAACTATGGCTACACCTTC; CDR3: CASSYRADPNYGYTF
D: TRBD1; V: TRBV5-1; J: TRBJ1-2; size: NA; DNA: TGCGCCAGCAGCCCGCCGACAGGGGGCGGTGGCTACACCTTC; CDR3: CASSPPTGGGGYTF
D: NA; V: TRBV13; J: TRBJ1-3; size: NA; DNA: TGTGCCAGCAGAGCCGGGGCCGGAAACACCATATATTTT; CDR3: CASRAGAGNTIYF
D: NA; V: TRBV6-5; J: TRBJ1-2; size: few; DNA: TGTGCCAGCAGTTACTCGGGAGGAGATGGCTACACCTTC; CDR3: CASSYSGGDGYTF
D: NA; V: TRBV6-1; J: TRBJ2-2; size: NA; DNA: TGTGCCAGCAGTGAACAACCGGTTGCCGGGGAGCTGTTTTTT; CDR3: CASSEQPVAGELFF
D: NA; V: TRBV15; J: TRBJ1-2; size: NA; DNA: TGTGCCACCAGCAGCACCCAGGGGAACTATGGCTACACCTTC; CDR3: CATSSTQGNYGYTF
D: NA; V: TRBV5-1; J: TRBJ1-6; size: NA; DNA: TGCGCCAGCAGCTTGACGGCCGATTCACCCCTCCACTTT; CDR3: CASSLTADSPLHF
D: NA; V: TRBV2; J: TRBJ1-1; size: NA; DNA: TGTGCCAGCGGCGGGCAGGCGAACACTGAAGCTTTCTTT; CDR3: CASGGQANTEAFF
D: NA; V: TRBV30; J: TRBJ1-1; size: NA; DNA: TGTGCCTGGAGTGTAGGGCTAAAAATAAGTGAAGCTTTCTTT; CDR3: CAWSVGLKISEAFF
D: TRBD1; V: TRBV9; J: TRBJ2-1; size: NA; DNA: TGTGCCAGCAGCGACAGGGGGTATGAGCAGTTCTTC; CDR3: CASSDRGYEQFF
D: TRBD1; V: TRBV6-1; J: TRBJ1-1; size: once; DNA: TGTGCCAGCAGAACGGGACAGTTGGGGACTGAAGCTTTCTTT; CDR3: CASRTGQLGTEAFF
D: NA; V: TRBV30; J: TRBJ2-2; size: NA; DNA: TGTGCCTGGAGTGTATACGGGGAGCTGTTTTTT; CDR3: CAWSVYGELFF
D: NA; V: TRBV27; J: TRBJ1-3; size: NA; DNA: TGTGCCAGCAGTTTAACGTCAGGGTGGAACTCTGGAAACACCATATATTTT; CDR3: CASSLTSGWNSGNTIYF
D: TRBD1; V: TRBV4-1; J: TRBJ2-2; size: NA; DNA: TGCGCCAGCAGCCCCAGGGGGTGGGACACCGGGGAGCTGTTTTTT; CDR3: CASSPRGWDTGELFF
D: TRBD2; V: TRBV30; J: TRBJ2-7; size: NA; DNA: TGTGCCTGGAAAGCTAGCGGGAGGGCCGGGTCCTACGAGCAGTACTTC; CDR3: CAWKASGRAGSYEQYF
D: NA; V: TRBV10-2; J: TRBJ1-2; size: NA; DNA: TGCGCCAGCAGTGAGGCGGCCATTTACTATGGCTACACCTTC; CDR3: CASSEAAIYYGYTF
D: TRBD1; V: TRBV9; J: TRBJ2-3; size: NA; DNA: TGTGCCAGCAGCGTAAGGGGGCTAGGGGGCACAGATACGCAGTATTTT; CDR3: CASSVRGLGGTDTQYF
D: NA; V: TRBV29-1; J: TRBJ2-1; size: NA; DNA: TGCAGCGGGCATCTGGGCAATGAGCAGTTCTTC; CDR3: CSGHLGNEQFF
D: NA; V: TRBV15; J: TRBJ2-1; size: NA; DNA: TGTGCCACCAGCAGAGATTTGACGGGGGTTGGCAATGAGCAGTTCTTC; CDR3: CATSRDLTGVGNEQFF
D: NA; V: TRBV28; J: TRBJ1-1; size: NA; DNA: TGTGCCAGCAGTCCCGCGGTGGTGAACACTGAAGCTTTCTTT; CDR3: CASSPAVVNTEAFF
D: TRBD1; V: TRBV6-6; J: TRBJ1-2; size: NA; DNA: TGTGCCAGCGCCGGGACAGAATATGGCTACACCTTC; CDR3: CASAGTEYGYTF
D: NA; V: TRBV2; J: TRBJ2-6; size: NA; DNA: TGTGCCAGCAGCGACACAGTCGCTGGGGCCAACGTCCTGACTTTC; CDR3: CASSDTVAGANVLTF
D: NA; V: TRBV28; J: TRBJ1-1; size: NA; DNA: TGTGCCAGCAGTTCCTCGGACACGTCTGGGGCTTTCTTT; CDR3: CASSSSDTSGAFF
D: NA; V: TRBV19; J: TRBJ1-1; size: NA; DNA: TGTGCCAGTAGTATTTTAAGTCAGACTGAAGCTTTCTTT; CDR3: CASSILSQTEAFF
D: NA; V: TRBV4-2; J: TRBJ2-1; size: NA; DNA: TGTGCCAGCAGCCAAGATCTAGTTACTGCCAATGAGCAGTTCTTC; CDR3: CASSQDLVTANEQFF
D: NA; V: TRBV7-9; J: TRBJ2-1; size: NA; DNA: TGTGCCAGCAGCTTAGGAGGTGAGCAGTTCTTC; CDR3: CASSLGGEQFF
D: NA; V: TRBV12-2; J: TRBJ1-2; size: NA; DNA: TGTGCAAGTCGCTCGCGGACAGGTAGCATGCATGGCTACACCTTC; CDR3: CASRSRTGSMHGYTF
D: NA; V: TRBV18; J: TRBJ1-1; size: NA; DNA: TGTGCCAGCTCACCACTAGTGAACACTGAAGCTTTCTTT; CDR3: CASSPLVNTEAFF